Listed below are T cell receptor beta chains from one sample, sequenced in a study of T cell responses to AZD1222 COVID-19 vaccine. The data were produced by immunoSEQ multiplex PCR, yet TCRdb's version contains in-frame clones alone and is incomplete. The sample comprises about 190,000 clones, roughly 92% of which are singletons, and 1% to 1.5% rests with the top ten. The sample consisted of peripheral blood, taken on day 0 of AZD1222 vaccination. The origin of the receptors is an adult in good health. Both conserved end residues are part of each CDR3. A D gene is named only where the DNA matches it firmly. Not every row has a clone size; where given, it reads once, few, many or a size class.

NA | NA | TRBJ1-1 | TRBV5-6 | TGTGCCAGCAGCTTGGGACCGGGTCCGAAGGACACTGAAGCTTTCTTT | CASSLGPGPKDTEAFF
NA | TRBD2 | TRBJ2-1 | TRBV7-9 | TGTGCCAGCAGCAGACTAGCGGGGGGGTACAATGAGCAGTTCTTC | CASSRLAGGYNEQFF
few | NA | TRBJ1-2 | TRBV12-3/TRBV12-4 | TGTGCCAGCAGTTGGGGGGGCTATGGCTACACCTTC | CASSWGGYGYTF
NA | NA | TRBJ2-7 | TRBV7-9 | TGTGCCAGCAGCCCAGGGACGACAAATCACGAGCAGTACTTC | CASSPGTTNHEQYF
NA | NA | TRBJ1-2 | TRBV9 | TGTGCCAGCAGCGATAAGGACGTTGGCTACACCTTC | CASSDKDVGYTF
NA | TRBD1 | TRBJ2-7 | TRBV3-1/TRBV3-2 | TGTGCCAGCAGCCAGGCCGGGACAGGGGTTGGTGAGCAGTACTTC | CASSQAGTGVGEQYF
few | TRBD1 | TRBJ2-6 | TRBV9 | TGTGCCAGCAGCATCACAGGGGCTGGGGCCAACGTCCTGACTTTC | CASSITGAGANVLTF
NA | TRBD1 | TRBJ1-6 | TRBV2 | TGTGCCAGCAGTGATTTAGGGTCAACAGGGGTAAATTCACCCCTCCACTTT | CASSDLGSTGVNSPLHF
NA | NA | TRBJ1-5 | TRBV6-5 | TGTGCCAGCAGTTACACCCGGGGAGATCAGCCCCAGCATTTT | CASSYTRGDQPQHF
NA | NA | TRBJ2-3 | TRBV7-2 | TGTGCCAGCAGCTTGGGATCTTCCCAGCCAGATACGCAGTATTTT | CASSLGSSQPDTQYF
once | NA | TRBJ1-5 | TRBV6-1 | TGTGCCAGCAGTGTGAGGATTGGACAGCCTGGAGAAAATCAGCCCCAGCATTTT | CASSVRIGQPGENQPQHF
NA | NA | TRBJ2-5 | TRBV5-1 | TGCGCCAGCAGTGGAGAACCCTGGCAGACCCAGTACTTC | CASSGEPWQTQYF
NA | NA | TRBJ2-3 | TRBV7-2 | TGTGCCAGCAGCTTAGAATGGGGGCTCACAGATACGCAGTATTTT | CASSLEWGLTDTQYF
NA | TRBD1 | TRBJ1-5 | TRBV11-2 | TGTGCCAGCAGCCAGGACAGGGGCAATCAGCCCCAGCATTTT | CASSQDRGNQPQHF
few | NA | TRBJ2-2 | TRBV7-8 | TGTGCCAGCTCCCCGGACAACTGGGACACCGGGGAGCTGTTTTTT | CASSPDNWDTGELFF
NA | NA | TRBJ1-5 | TRBV12-3/TRBV12-4 | TGTGCCAGCAGAGCCGCTACAAATCAGCCCCAGCATTTT | CASRAATNQPQHF
NA | TRBD1 | TRBJ2-2 | TRBV7-9 | TGTGCCAGCAGCCGGACAGGGTCGAAGACCGGGGAGCTGTTTTTT | CASSRTGSKTGELFF
NA | TRBD1 | TRBJ1-6 | TRBV7-9 | TGTGCCAGCAGCCTGGGGACAGGTTATAATTCACCCCTCCACTTT | CASSLGTGYNSPLHF
NA | NA | TRBJ1-5 | TRBV9 | TGTGCCAGCAGCGTAGGGGAAGGGGGTGGCAATCAGCCCCAGCATTTT | CASSVGEGGGNQPQHF
once | NA | TRBJ2-7 | TRBV10-3 | TGTGCCATCAGTGACTCCCGTTCTACCTCCTACGAGCAGTACTTC | CAISDSRSTSYEQYF
NA | TRBD1 | TRBJ1-2 | TRBV19 | TGTGCCAGTAGTATAGAGGGGGGACAGCCATATGGCTACACCTTC | CASSIEGGQPYGYTF
NA | TRBD2 | TRBJ2-3 | TRBV7-8 | TGTGCCAGCAGCCCTTCCCTCGGGGGGGCACTCCGTACGCAGTATTTT | CASSPSLGGALRTQYF
NA | NA | TRBJ1-4 | TRBV28 | TGTGCCAGCAGGGTGCAGGGAATAATGGGTGAAAAACTGTTTTTT | CASRVQGIMGEKLFF
few | TRBD1 | TRBJ1-4 | TRBV6-5 | TGTGCCAGCATCCACAGGGGCAGTAATGAAAAACTGTTTTTT | CASIHRGSNEKLFF
NA | NA | TRBJ2-1 | TRBV27 | TGTGCCAGCAGTACCTACAATGAGCAGTTCTTC | CASSTYNEQFF
once | NA | TRBJ1-5 | TRBV2 | TGTGCCAGCAGTGACCCCTGGGGGAATCAGCCCCAGCATTTT | CASSDPWGNQPQHF
NA | TRBD1 | TRBJ1-5 | TRBV10-3 | TGTGCCATCAGTGAGAACAGGGGGCACCAGCCCCAGCATTTT | CAISENRGHQPQHF
NA | TRBD1 | TRBJ1-2 | TRBV12-3/TRBV12-4 | TGTGCCAGCAGCTCGCAGGGGGCCTATGGCTACACCTTC | CASSSQGAYGYTF
few | NA | TRBJ2-3 | TRBV19 | TGTGCCAGTAGTTTCTCACTTACTAGGGCAGATACGCAGTATTTT | CASSFSLTRADTQYF
NA | NA | TRBJ1-2 | TRBV6-4 | TGTGCCAGCAGTGACTCGTTTCGGGGCGGCCCCTACACCTTC | CASSDSFRGGPYTF
NA | NA | TRBJ1-2 | TRBV10-3 | TGTGCCACCGAAACAGGCGGCTATGGCTACACCTTC | CATETGGYGYTF
NA | TRBD2 | TRBJ2-5 | TRBV18 | TGTGCCACCAAAACCGGGACTAGCGGGGGTCCAGAGACCCAGTACTTC | CATKTGTSGGPETQYF
NA | TRBD1 | TRBJ1-1 | TRBV7-6 | TGTGCCAGCAGCCAGGGACAGGGGGAAGCTTTCTTT | CASSQGQGEAFF
NA | TRBD1 | TRBJ2-2 | TRBV5-1 | TGCGCCAGCGTACCGGGACAGTACACCGGGGAGCTGTTTTTT | CASVPGQYTGELFF
NA | TRBD2 | TRBJ2-4 | TRBV2 | TGTGCCAGCAGTATACGGACTAGCGGGGGGCGAGTAGCCAAAAACATTCAGTACTTC | CASSIRTSGGRVAKNIQYF
few | NA | TRBJ1-3 | TRBV24-1 | TGTGCCACCAGTGACAACTCTGGAAACACCATATATTTT | CATSDNSGNTIYF
NA | NA | TRBJ1-3 | TRBV6-5 | TGTGCCAGCGGAGGACAAGTCTCTGGAAACACCATATATTTT | CASGGQVSGNTIYF
NA | NA | TRBJ1-1 | TRBV7-6 | TGTGCCAGCAGCCCACTAATGAGGGGGGGGACTGAAGCTTTCTTT | CASSPLMRGGTEAFF
NA | TRBD1 | TRBJ2-7 | TRBV6-5 | TGTGCCAGCAGCACGGTACAGGGGTACGAGCAGTACTTC | CASSTVQGYEQYF
NA | NA | TRBJ2-2 | TRBV2 | TGTGCCAGCAGTGAGGGGAAGACCTCGCTCGGGGAGCTGTTTTTT | CASSEGKTSLGELFF
NA | TRBD1 | TRBJ1-2 | TRBV24-1 | TGTGCCACCAGTGACCCCGGGACAGAATATGGCTACACCTTC | CATSDPGTEYGYTF
NA | NA | TRBJ1-1 | TRBV19 | TGTGCCAGTAGTATAGGACAGAGTGGGCCCGCTGAAGCTTTCTTT | CASSIGQSGPAEAFF
NA | TRBD1 | TRBJ1-5 | TRBV2 | TGTGCCAGCCGGGACAGGGGCTATAGCAATCAGCCCCAGCATTTT | CASRDRGYSNQPQHF
NA | NA | TRBJ2-7 | TRBV13 | TGTGCCAGCAGCTTAGGCCGACGGGACTACGAGCAGTACTTC | CASSLGRRDYEQYF
NA | NA | TRBJ2-2 | TRBV7-3 | TGTGCCAGCAGCTTAACCAGAGGGGCCGGGGAGCTGTTTTTT | CASSLTRGAGELFF
NA | NA | TRBJ2-7 | TRBV4-2 | TGTGCCAGCAGCCAAGGGTTGAGGGGCCCGGACGAGCAGTACTTC | CASSQGLRGPDEQYF
NA | NA | TRBJ2-2 | TRBV6-5 | TGTGCCAGCAGATTTGACAGGACTGCCGGGGAGCTGTTTTTT | CASRFDRTAGELFF
many | NA | TRBJ2-1 | TRBV4-3 | TGCGCCAGCAGCCAAGATGGAAACAGGCTAAATGAGCAGTTCTTC | CASSQDGNRLNEQFF
NA | NA | TRBJ2-3 | TRBV6-5 | TGTGCCAGCGGGGCGGCTAGCACAGATACGCAGTATTTT | CASGAASTDTQYF
NA | NA | TRBJ1-5 | TRBV3-1/TRBV3-2 | TGTGCCAGCAGCCCAAACAGCGCCAATCAGCCCCAGCATTTT | CASSPNSANQPQHF
NA | TRBD2 | TRBJ2-7 | TRBV11-2 | TGTGCCAGCAGCTTAAGGCAGGGACTACACGAGCAGTACTTC | CASSLRQGLHEQYF
NA | TRBD1 | TRBJ1-6 | TRBV6-2/TRBV6-3 | TGTGCCAGCAGTGGACAGGATAATTCACCCCTCCACTTT | CASSGQDNSPLHF
few | NA | TRBJ1-5 | TRBV6-1 | TGTGCCAGCAGTGAAATGGGGGTCAATCAGCCCCAGCATTTT | CASSEMGVNQPQHF
NA | TRBD2 | TRBJ2-7 | TRBV7-3 | TGTGCCAGCAGCTCCGGGGAGGGGAACGAGCAGTACTTC | CASSSGEGNEQYF
NA | NA | TRBJ1-3 | TRBV19 | TGTGCCAGTAGTATTTCTCTTGGAAACACCATATATTTT | CASSISLGNTIYF
NA | TRBD1 | TRBJ2-2 | TRBV5-1 | TGCGCCAGCAGCTTGGGGCCCTCAGGACAGGGGATCGCCGGGGAGCTGTTTTTT | CASSLGPSGQGIAGELFF
NA | NA | TRBJ2-7 | TRBV9 | TGTGCCAGCAGCGTAGGAGGCTCCTACGAGCAGTACTTC | CASSVGGSYEQYF
NA | NA | TRBJ1-2 | TRBV18 | TGTGCCAGCTCACCCCGACAAGCAGATAACTATGGCTACACCTTC | CASSPRQADNYGYTF
NA | NA | TRBJ1-2 | TRBV2 | TGTGCCAGCAGTGAAGCTCCGAACTATGGCTACACCTTC | CASSEAPNYGYTF
once | NA | TRBJ1-4 | TRBV6-6 | TGTGCCAGCAGTCTCCCGCTAGCCGGCAGGGGAAGTTCTGAAAAACTGTTTTTT | CASSLPLAGRGSSEKLFF